The 3 T cell receptor beta chains reported below all come from one sample, sequenced in a study of identical twins. TCRdb ran MiXCR on the 5' RACE reads and lists one entry per CDR3 protein. The repertoire includes about 150,000 distinct CDR3 sequences, roughly 3.5% of them detected once, and 8.1% sits in the top ten. The sample was memory T cells sorted from blood. The source of these receptors is a young man in good health.

The rearrangement uses TRBV4-1 and TRBJ2-1; D ambiguous. Germline V CDR1 and CDR2: MGHRA, YSYEKL. The CDR3 contains 17 residues. Trimming left V 0 bases short and J 0 bases short, with 12 bases between. As DNA, the CDR3 is TGCGCCAGCAGCCAAGATGAGGCCTCGAGCTCCTACAATGAGCAGTTCTTC. Protein sequence: CASSQDEASSSYNEQFF.

This clonotype was counted many times. The chain has TRBV12-3 or TRBV12-4 and TRBJ2-6, with D maybe TRBD1 (6 bases). The germline V and J ends were trimmed by 5 bases and 5 bases, with 13 bases remaining between them. This CDR3 is 15 amino acids long. CDR3 bases: TGTGCCAGCAGTCCCAGGGGTAACTGGGCCAACGTCCTGACTTTC. This codes for CASSPRGNWANVLTF.

There are many counts of this clonotype. The gene calls are TRBV12-3 or TRBV12-4 and TRBJ2-1; D is uncertain. This CDR3 is built from 12 residues. V lost 3 bases and J 9 bases, leaving 9 bases between the germline ends. CDR3 nucleotide sequence: TGTGCCAGCAGTTTCACGGGTCGTGAGCAGTTCTTC. Translating gives CASSFTGREQFF.